This section outlines one T cell receptor (beta chain) sequence together with its context. The entry originates in a study of neoadjuvant anti-PD-1 for oral cavity cancer. In the study overall: Nivolumab at 3 mg/kg was mostly given biweekly, three to four doses, pre-surgery. Patients without progression got a fourth dose around day 43.

The assay was immunoSEQ multiplex PCR, and TCRdb's table has in-frame clones only and misses some. The table includes more than 9,500 clones, less than 80% detected once. The time point here: after neoadjuvant nivolumab, at surgical resection. The CDR3 extends over 17 amino acids. The V end was cut by 5 bases, the J end by 0 bases, with 20 bases between. Germline values: CDR1 SGHRS, CDR2 YFSETQ. The genes are TRBV5-1 and TRBJ1-1; the D gene is possibly TRBD1 (6 bases). The sequencing used PBMCs, collected after nivolumab (anti-PD-1) treatment. The receptor comes from a person aged 35-79 years with oral cavity squamous cell carcinoma. The CDR3 loop reads CASSAGSGARMNTEAFF. CDR3 DNA sequence: TGCGCCAGCAGTGCCGGGTCAGGGGCGAGAATGAACACTGAAGCTTTCTTT.